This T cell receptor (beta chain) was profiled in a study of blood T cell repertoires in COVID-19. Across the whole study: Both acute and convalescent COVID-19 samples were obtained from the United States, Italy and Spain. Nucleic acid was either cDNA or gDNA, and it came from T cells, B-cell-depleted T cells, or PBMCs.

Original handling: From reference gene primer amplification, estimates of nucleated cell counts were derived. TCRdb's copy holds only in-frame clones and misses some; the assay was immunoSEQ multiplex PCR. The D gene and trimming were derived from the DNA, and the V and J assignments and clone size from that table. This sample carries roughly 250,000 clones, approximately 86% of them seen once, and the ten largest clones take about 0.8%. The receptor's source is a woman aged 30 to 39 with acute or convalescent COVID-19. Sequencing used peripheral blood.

The CDR3 sequence: CASSLGVLAGLNTGELFF. DNA for the CDR3: TGTGCCAGCAGCTTGGGGGTTCTAGCGGGACTAAACACCGGGGAGCTGTTTTTT. J is TRBJ2-2 and V is TRBV7-6, with 9 positions matching TRBD2. The CDR3 runs 18 residues. The V and J ends lost 3 bases and 2 bases, in that order; junction bases with no gene match: 10. Germline CDR1 is SGHVS and CDR2 is FNYEAQ.